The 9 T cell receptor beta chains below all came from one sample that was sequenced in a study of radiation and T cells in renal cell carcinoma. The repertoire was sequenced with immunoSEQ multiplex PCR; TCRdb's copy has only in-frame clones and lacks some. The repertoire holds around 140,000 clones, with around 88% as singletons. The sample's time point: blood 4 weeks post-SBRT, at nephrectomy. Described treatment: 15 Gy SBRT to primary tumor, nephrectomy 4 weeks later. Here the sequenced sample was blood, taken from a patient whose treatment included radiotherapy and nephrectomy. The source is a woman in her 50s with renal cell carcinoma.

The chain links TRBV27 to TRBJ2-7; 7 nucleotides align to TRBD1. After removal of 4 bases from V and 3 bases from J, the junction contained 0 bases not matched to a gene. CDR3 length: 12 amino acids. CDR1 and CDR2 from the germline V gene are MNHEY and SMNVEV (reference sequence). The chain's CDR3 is CASSSGGYEQYF. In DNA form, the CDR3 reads TGTGCCAGCAGTTCAGGGGGCTACGAGCAGTACTTC.

In DNA, the CDR3 is TGTGCCAGCAGCCCGAGGACAGGGCCCCGGGTGGCCCAGTACTTC. This translates into CASSPRTGPRVAQYF. The chain recombines TRBV28 with TRBJ2-5, with 8 bases lining up with TRBD1. CDR1 and CDR2 (germline): MDHEN, SYDVKM. The V and J ends lost 6 bases and 9 bases, in that order; junction bases with no gene match: 15. The CDR3 is made up of 15 amino acids.

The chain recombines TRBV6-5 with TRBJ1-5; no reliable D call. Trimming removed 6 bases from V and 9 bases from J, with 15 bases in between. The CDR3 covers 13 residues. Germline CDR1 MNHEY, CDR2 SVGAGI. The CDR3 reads CASSQESGRPQHF. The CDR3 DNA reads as TGTGCCAGCAGCCAGGAATCCGGGCGGCCCCAGCATTTT.

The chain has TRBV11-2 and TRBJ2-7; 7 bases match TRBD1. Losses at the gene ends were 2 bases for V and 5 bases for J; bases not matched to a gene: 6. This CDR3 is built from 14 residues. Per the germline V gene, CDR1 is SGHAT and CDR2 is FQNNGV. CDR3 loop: CASSLNAGGDEQYF. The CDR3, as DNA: TGTGCCAGCAGCTTAAACGCAGGGGGAGACGAGCAGTACTTC.

In DNA, the CDR3 is TGCGCCAGCAGCTTGGAGGTGGGGGCGCGCTCTGGCTACACCTTC. The encoded protein is CASSLEVGARSGYTF. This chain uses TRBV5-1 with TRBJ1-2; D might be TRBD1 (6 bases). Trimming left V 0 bases short and J 7 bases short, with 16 bases between. The CDR3 length is 15 residues. Germline CDR1 SGHRS, CDR2 YFSETQ.

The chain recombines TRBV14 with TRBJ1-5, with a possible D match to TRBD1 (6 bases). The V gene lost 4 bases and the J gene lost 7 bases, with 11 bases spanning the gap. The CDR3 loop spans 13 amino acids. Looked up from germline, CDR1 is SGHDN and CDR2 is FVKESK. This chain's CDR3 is CASSPTGYQPQHF. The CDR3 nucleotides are TGTGCCAGCAGCCCGACAGGTTACCAGCCCCAGCATTTT. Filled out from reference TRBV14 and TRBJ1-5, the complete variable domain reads EAGVTQFPSHSVIEKGQTVTLRCDPISGHDNLYWYRRVMGKEIKFLLHFVKESKQDESGMPNNRFLAERTGGTYSTLKVQPAELEDSGVYFCASSPTGYQPQHFGDGTRLSIL.

CDR3: CASSKVGSLQRGFYEQYF. The CDR3 region has the DNA TGTGCCAGCAGCAAAGTTGGATCCCTCCAGAGGGGATTTTACGAGCAGTACTTC. The chain is built from TRBV21-1 and TRBJ2-7. TRBV21-1 is classified as a pseudogene. There are 18 residues in the CDR3.

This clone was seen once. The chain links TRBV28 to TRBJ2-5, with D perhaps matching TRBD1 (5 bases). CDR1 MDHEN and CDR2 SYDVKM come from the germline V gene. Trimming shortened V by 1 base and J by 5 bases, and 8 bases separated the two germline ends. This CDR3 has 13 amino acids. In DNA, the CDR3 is TGTGCCAGCAGTTTATCAGGGTCGGAGACCCAGTACTTC. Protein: CASSLSGSETQYF.

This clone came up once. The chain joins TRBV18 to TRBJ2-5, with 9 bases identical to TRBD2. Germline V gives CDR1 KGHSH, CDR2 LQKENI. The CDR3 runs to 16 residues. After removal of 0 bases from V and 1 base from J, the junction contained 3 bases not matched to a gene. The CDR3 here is CASSPPLAGIQETQYF. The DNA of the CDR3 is TGTGCCAGCTCACCACCGCTAGCGGGGATCCAAGAGACCCAGTACTTC.